This TCR beta chain was sequenced in a study of cytomegalovirus exposure and HLA in healthy donors. At the level of the study: Unique TCRs from HLA-typed donors, about 85 million of them, were held in an early data release.

Primers included in the PCR were 60 Vbeta and 13 Jbeta primers. Only in-frame clones appear in the TCRdb table, and some are missing; sequencing was by immunoSEQ multiplex PCR. The sample totals 65,000 to 85,000 clones. The specimen sequenced was PBMCs. The origin of this receptor is a female donor in good health and CMV-seropositive.

The CDR3 nucleotides are TGTGCCAGCTCACTCTCCTATAAAGAGACCCAGTACTTC. Translation gives CASSLSYKETQYF. The chain links TRBV18 to TRBJ2-5; no clear D. The CDR3 is 13 residues long. V was pared by 4 bases and J by 3 bases, with 9 bases between. Germline CDR1 and CDR2: KGHSH and LQKENI.